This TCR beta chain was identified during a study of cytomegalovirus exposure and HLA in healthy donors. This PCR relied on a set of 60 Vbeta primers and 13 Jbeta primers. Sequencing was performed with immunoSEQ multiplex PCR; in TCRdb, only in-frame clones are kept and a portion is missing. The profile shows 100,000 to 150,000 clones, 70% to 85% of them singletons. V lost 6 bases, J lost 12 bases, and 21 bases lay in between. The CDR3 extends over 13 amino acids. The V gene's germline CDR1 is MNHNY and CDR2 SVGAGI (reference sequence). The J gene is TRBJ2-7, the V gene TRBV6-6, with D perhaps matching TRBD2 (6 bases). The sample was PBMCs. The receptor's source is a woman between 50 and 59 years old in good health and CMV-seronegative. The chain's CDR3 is CASSYSLRELRYF. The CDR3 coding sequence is TGTGCCAGCAGCTATAGTCTCCGGGAGTTGAGGTACTTC.